This is a list of T cell receptor beta chains from one sample in a study of blood T cell repertoires in COVID-19. Only in-frame clones appear in the TCRdb table, and some are missing; sequencing was by immunoSEQ multiplex PCR. The sample lists under 45,000 clones; over 70% were seen once. The sample comprised peripheral blood. The receptors stem from a man in his 70s with COVID-19, enrolled during active disease. CDR3s include the opening cysteine and the closing phenylalanine or tryptophan. The D gene is left open where the match is weak. For some rows the clone size is stated as once, few or many, or as a class when expanded; others skip it.

size: .
V: TRBV5-1
J: TRBJ2-3
D: .
CDR3: CASSSLRGSTDTQYF
DNA: TGCGCCAGCAGCTCCCTCCGGGGGAGCACAGATACGCAGTATTTT

size: .
V: TRBV19
J: TRBJ1-5
D: TRBD1
CDR3: CASSGGQLSSNQPQHF
DNA: TGTGCCAGTAGCGGGGGACAGCTCTCGAGCAATCAGCCCCAGCATTTT

size: .
V: TRBV1
J: TRBJ1-2
D: .
CDR3: CTSSGRQGGGYTF
DNA: TGCACCAGCAGCGGTCGACAGGGCGGCGGCTACACCTTC

size: .
V: TRBV5-1
J: TRBJ1-4
D: TRBD1
CDR3: CASSLYRGPTNEKLFF
DNA: TGCGCCAGCAGCCTTTACAGGGGACCAACTAATGAAAAACTGTTTTTT

size: .
V: TRBV7-2
J: TRBJ1-1
D: .
CDR3: CASSLDGSGTEAFF
DNA: TGTGCCAGCAGCTTAGATGGTTCAGGGACTGAAGCTTTCTTT

size: .
V: TRBV9
J: TRBJ1-1
D: .
CDR3: CASSVVRGNTEAFF
DNA: TGTGCCAGCAGCGTAGTTCGGGGGAACACTGAAGCTTTCTTT

size: .
V: TRBV6-5
J: TRBJ2-5
D: TRBD1
CDR3: CASSYPGQIETQYF
DNA: TGTGCCAGCAGTTACCCGGGACAGATAGAGACCCAGTACTTC

size: .
V: TRBV5-1
J: TRBJ1-1
D: .
CDR3: CASSPPPGNTEAFF
DNA: TGCGCCAGCAGCCCCCCGCCGGGGAACACTGAAGCTTTCTTT

size: .
V: TRBV7-7
J: TRBJ2-1
D: TRBD1
CDR3: CASSTDRYNEQFF
DNA: TGTGCTAGCAGCACGGACAGGTACAATGAGCAGTTCTTC

size: once
V: TRBV10-3
J: TRBJ1-5
D: TRBD1
CDR3: CAISGQGRDQPQHF
DNA: TGTGCCATCAGCGGACAGGGTAGGGATCAGCCCCAGCATTTT

size: .
V: TRBV11-2
J: TRBJ2-1
D: .
CDR3: CASSKAGLAPRSSYNEQFF
DNA: TGTGCCAGCAGCAAGGCGGGTCTAGCTCCCAGGAGCTCCTACAATGAGCAGTTCTTC

size: .
V: TRBV4-1
J: TRBJ2-2
D: .
CDR3: CASSPGGFPNIGELFF
DNA: TGCGCCAGCAGCCCTGGGGGGTTTCCTAACATCGGGGAGCTGTTTTTT

size: .
V: TRBV28
J: TRBJ1-2
D: .
CDR3: CASSFGQDYGYTF
DNA: TGTGCCAGCAGTTTTGGGCAAGACTATGGCTACACCTTC

size: .
V: TRBV4-1
J: TRBJ1-5
D: .
CDR3: CASSQGEGGSNQPQHF
DNA: TGCGCCAGCAGCCAAGGTGAGGGGGGGAGCAATCAGCCCCAGCATTTT

size: .
V: TRBV7-2
J: TRBJ2-1
D: .
CDR3: CASSLVSEQFF
DNA: TGTGCCAGCAGCTTAGTTAGTGAGCAGTTCTTC

size: .
V: TRBV28
J: TRBJ1-5
D: .
CDR3: CASNPKGVRNQPQHF
DNA: TGTGCCAGCAATCCTAAGGGGGTACGCAATCAGCCCCAGCATTTT

size: .
V: TRBV18
J: TRBJ2-5
D: TRBD2
CDR3: CASSPSPSGQETQYF
DNA: TGTGCCAGCTCACCGTCTCCTAGCGGACAAGAGACCCAGTACTTC

size: .
V: TRBV18
J: TRBJ1-1
D: .
CDR3: CASSAERNTEAFF
DNA: TGTGCCAGCTCGGCGGAGAGGAACACTGAAGCTTTCTTT

size: .
V: TRBV2
J: TRBJ1-2
D: TRBD1
CDR3: CASSEAKVDRVRGYTF
DNA: TGTGCCAGCAGTGAAGCAAAGGTGGACAGGGTACGAGGCTACACCTTC

size: .
V: TRBV4-3
J: TRBJ2-1
D: .
CDR3: CASSLVSGSYNEQFF
DNA: TGCGCCAGCAGCCTCGTTAGCGGCTCCTACAATGAGCAGTTCTTC

size: .
V: TRBV29-1
J: TRBJ2-3
D: .
CDR3: CSVDDRDTDTQYF
DNA: TGCAGCGTTGATGACCGGGACACAGATACGCAGTATTTT

size: .
V: TRBV18
J: TRBJ2-5
D: TRBD2
CDR3: CASSPQVALAGETQYF
DNA: TGTGCCAGCTCACCACAGGTGGCCCTAGCGGGCGAGACCCAGTACTTC

size: .
V: TRBV18
J: TRBJ2-7
D: TRBD2
CDR3: CASSPPASGRLDEQYF
DNA: TGTGCCAGCTCACCACCGGCTAGCGGGAGATTGGACGAGCAGTACTTC

size: .
V: TRBV10-3
J: TRBJ1-2
D: .
CDR3: CAIQNQGGYGYTF
DNA: TGTGCCATCCAAAACCAGGGAGGCTATGGCTACACCTTC

size: .
V: TRBV27
J: TRBJ2-1
D: TRBD2
CDR3: CASSPVAGGYNEQFF
DNA: TGTGCCAGCAGTCCCGTAGCGGGAGGTTACAATGAGCAGTTCTTC

size: few
V: TRBV5-1
J: TRBJ1-2
D: .
CDR3: CASSLGQANYGYTF
DNA: TGCGCCAGCAGCTTGGGACAGGCTAACTATGGCTACACCTTC

size: .
V: TRBV30
J: TRBJ2-1
D: TRBD2
CDR3: CAWSLLAGVVDEQFF
DNA: TGTGCCTGGAGTTTACTAGCGGGAGTTGTTGATGAGCAGTTCTTC

size: few
V: TRBV6-2/TRBV6-3
J: TRBJ1-1
D: .
CDR3: CASSWLRVGLRTEAFF
DNA: TGTGCCAGCAGTTGGTTGCGGGTTGGTTTGAGGACTGAAGCTTTCTTT

size: once
V: TRBV5-1
J: TRBJ2-3
D: TRBD1
CDR3: CASSLMPGGSDTQYF
DNA: TGCGCCAGCAGCTTGATGCCAGGGGGTTCAGATACGCAGTATTTT

size: .
V: TRBV18
J: TRBJ2-1
D: TRBD1
CDR3: CASSRGQVYNEQFF
DNA: TGTGCCAGCTCACGAGGACAGGTCTACAATGAGCAGTTCTTC

size: .
V: TRBV9
J: TRBJ1-1
D: .
CDR3: CASSVAVNTEAFF
DNA: TGTGCCAGCAGCGTAGCAGTGAACACTGAAGCTTTCTTT

size: few
V: TRBV27
J: TRBJ1-6
D: .
CDR3: CASSLRMLGAGSPLHF
DNA: TGTGCCAGCAGTTTACGTATGCTAGGGGCAGGATCACCCCTCCACTTT

size: .
V: TRBV7-2
J: TRBJ1-3
D: .
CDR3: CASSLAANSGNTIYF
DNA: TGTGCCAGCAGCTTAGCTGCGAACTCTGGAAACACCATATATTTT

size: .
V: TRBV5-5
J: TRBJ1-1
D: TRBD1
CDR3: CASSFSPGQGFTEAFF
DNA: TGTGCCAGCAGCTTTTCGCCGGGACAGGGGTTCACTGAAGCTTTCTTT

size: few
V: TRBV19
J: TRBJ1-6
D: .
CDR3: CASSSGWTQGYNSPLHF
DNA: TGTGCCAGTAGTTCGGGATGGACACAGGGCTATAATTCACCCCTCCACTTT

size: few
V: TRBV6-5
J: TRBJ1-5
D: TRBD1
CDR3: CASSTGQVNNQPQHF
DNA: TGTGCCAGCAGTACGGGACAGGTAAACAATCAGCCCCAGCATTTT

size: .
V: TRBV9
J: TRBJ1-1
D: .
CDR3: CASSVGLSMNTEAFF
DNA: TGTGCCAGCAGCGTAGGTCTGTCTATGAACACTGAAGCTTTCTTT

size: once
V: TRBV5-1
J: TRBJ2-7
D: TRBD1
CDR3: CASSLRDRGTYEQYF
DNA: TGCGCCAGCAGCCTCCGGGACAGGGGTACCTACGAGCAGTACTTC

size: .
V: TRBV27
J: TRBJ2-2
D: TRBD2
CDR3: CASSFERGNTGELFF
DNA: TGTGCCAGCAGTTTCGAGCGGGGGAACACCGGGGAGCTGTTTTTT